This T cell receptor beta chain comes out of a study of monozygotic twins with inflammatory bowel disease (dated 2019 in TCRdb). With regard to the full study: The full study comprised 28 monozygotic twin pairs: nine German pairs (four IBD-concordant, five IBD-discordant) and 19 IBD-discordant Danish pairs. Each individual had, on average, about 151 000 unique TCRalpha sequences and 181 000 unique TCRbeta sequences available for analysis. The search for disease-associated traits relied mainly on comparing IBD patients with their genetically identical healthy co-twins within discordant pairs.

The protocol used for the library was 5' RACE. Preparation of each TCR library used about 3,200 ng of total RNA. cDNA was synthesized with SMARTScribe reverse transcriptase in eight separate reactions per sample. During cDNA synthesis, template switching introduced unique molecular identifiers that contained a 6-nucleotide sample barcode. Two nested PCRs of around 15 and 10 cycles amplified the TCRalpha and TCRbeta cDNA, and bead purification followed each PCR. Before amplification, the cDNA was treated with uracil DNA-glycosylase and purified using the QIAquick PCR purification kit. The second PCR was the step at which Illumina TruSeq-compatible adapters and sample-specific barcodes were added. Library quality and concentration were assessed using TapeStation and Qubit, and 4.5 to 5.5 ng of each library was pooled. Sequencing of the pooled libraries was done on an Illumina HiSeq2500 single-index Rapid Run using custom sequencing primers and 2 x 100 bp reads. The study's processing was this. MiGEC version 1.2.6 was used for UMI-based consensus assembly, which corrected PCR and sequencing errors. MiXCR version 2.1.1 handled V(D)J alignment, clonotype assembly and CDR3 extraction. To normalise gene usage, clonotype sharing and MAIT/NKT TCR abundance, the top 1000, 10 000 and 20 000 clonotypes in each sample were analysed. After downsampling to 27 000 UMIs, diversity was calculated as the inverse Simpson index using the vegan R package. Paired Mann-Whitney U tests were applied to discordant twin pairs, and Benjamini-Hochberg correction was used for multiple testing. One entry per CDR3 protein sequence results from the TCRdb reprocessing of the reads, with DNA left out. V and J calls and clone size were set by TCRdb, not the authors. The sample's records list approximately 390,000 distinct CDR3 sequences. The ten largest clones take up approximately 2.3% of the sample.

A remark on this clonotype: This receptor's antigen is unknown.

Study-wide conclusions, independent of this receptor: TCRbeta repertoire diversity, by inverse Simpson index, was decreased in IBD patients compared with their healthy co-twins. The results gave no support for a single strong signal or clonotype linked to IBD. Background noise and inter-individual variability may have been introduced into the repertoires by the differing immunosuppressive treatments among patients. Repertoire similarity did not differ between concordant and discordant twins, which could be due to limited statistical power. IBD patients shared fewer clonotypes with other individuals than healthy twins did, most markedly in patients showing signs of disease activity. The analysis was unable to tell different T cell subtypes apart.

A roughly 2.7 ml peripheral blood sample was drawn into PAXgene tubes per donor and stored at -80°C. Without any T cell sorting, total RNA was extracted from whole blood using the PAXgene blood miRNA kit on an automated QIAcube. Peripheral blood from monozygotic twin pairs, either concordant or discordant for inflammatory bowel disease, underwent deep TCRalpha and TCRbeta repertoire profiling that used unique molecular barcoding. For every twin pair, smoking habits were documented, and each individual was categorised as a current, former or never smoker. The sample consisted of blood. This clonotype was sampled from a human donor with ulcerative colitis or Crohn's disease, or a healthy co-twin of an affected twin (not recorded which).

CDR3 reads: CASSPGQGVWSNQPQHF. This receptor chain uses TRBV18 and TRBJ1-5; checking the TCRdb D call of TRBD1 is not possible without DNA. The CDR3, cysteine through phenylalanine, is 17 amino acids long. No DNA accompanies this entry. From the germline V gene, CDR1 is KGHSH and CDR2 is LQKENI.